The 14 T cell receptor beta chains in this list originate from one sample, sequenced in a study of shared clonotypes between healthy human individuals. Here immunoSEQ multiplex PCR was the method, and the copy in TCRdb shows in-frame clones only, minus some. Of roughly 2,000,000 clones listed, over 85% are singletons. CD45RO-negative cells were positively selected for CCR7, leaving out terminally differentiated effector memory CD45RA+ cells. The specimen was naive CD8+ T cells from PBMCs. Source of these receptors: a man younger than 35 in good health. Some clones in this sample may be carry-over from other donors' samples.

The chain links TRBV7-2 to TRBJ2-7, with a possible D match to TRBD1 (5 bases). CDR3 length equals 14 residues. Trimming took off 7 bases at V and 6 bases at J, with 19 bases between the two ends. Per germline, CDR1 SGHTA and CDR2 FQGNSA. Here the CDR3 DNA reads TGTGCCAGCACCCTTACGGGCCCGACAGTCGAGCAGTACTTC. This translates into CASTLTGPTVEQYF.

V gene TRBV19 combines with J gene TRBJ1-1, with 8 bases lining up with TRBD1. The CDR3 has 14 amino acids. V dropped 6 bases and J dropped 5; count of bases not matched to a gene: 8. Germline V lookup: CDR1 LNHDA, CDR2 SQIVND (reference sequence). The CDR3, as DNA: TGTGCCAGTAGACAGGGGGAAGGGGTAACTGAAGCTTTCTTT. Translated: CASRQGEGVTEAFF.

This clone was found once. The DNA for the CDR3 is TGTGCCAGCAGCTTAGCCGGGACAGGGGTGGACGAGCAGTACTTC. It encodes CASSLAGTGVDEQYF. The rearrangement links TRBV7-8 to TRBJ2-7; the match to TRBD1 covers 10 bases. After removal of 0 bases from V and 5 bases from J, the junction contained 4 bases not matched to a gene. The CDR3 length is 15 residues. Germline CDR1 is SGHVS and CDR2 is FQNEAQ.

This clone occurred once. J is TRBJ2-3 and V is TRBV4-1, with 7 nucleotides matching TRBD2. The V segment lost 0 bases and the J segment 4 bases; nucleotides outside the gene matches: 4. This CDR3 contains 15 residues. Germline CDR1 reads MGHRA; CDR2 reads YSYEKL. For the CDR3, the DNA is TGCGCCAGCAGCCAAGATGGGGGGGTAGCAGATACGCAGTATTTT. Its protein product is CASSQDGGVADTQYF.

The gene calls are TRBV10-1 and TRBJ2-3, with no clear D. V shed 0 bases and J shed 6 bases, with 10 bases lying between them. The CDR3 is made up of 14 amino acids. The germline V gene encodes CDR1 WNHNN and CDR2 SYGVQD (reference sequence). DNA of the CDR3: TGCGCCAGCAGTGAGTCTACGGCGCCGGATACGCAGTATTTT. Amino acid sequence: CASSESTAPDTQYF.

J is TRBJ2-7 and V is TRBV7-9, with TRBD2 matching over 8 bases. The CDR3 has 12 residues. Germline CDR1 SEHNR, CDR2 FQNEAQ (reference sequence). V dropped 6 bases and J dropped 7; count of bases not matched to a gene: 5. CDR3 in amino acids: CASRSGGSEQYF. CDR3 in DNA: TGTGCCAGCAGGTCGGGGGGGTCAGAGCAGTACTTC.

This clone was seen only a few times. The chain recombines TRBV2 with TRBJ2-4; perhaps D is TRBD1 or TRBD2 (6 bases each). Germline V gene data show CDR1 as SNHLY and CDR2 as FYNNEI. Deletions cut 8 bases from V and 0 bases from J, with 14 bases between. The CDR3 totals 15 residues. The CDR3 bases are TGTGCCAGCGTCCGGGGGCTGGAAGCCAAAAACATTCAGTACTTC. This sequence encodes CASVRGLEAKNIQYF.

This sequence joins TRBV13 and TRBJ1-5; no clear D gene. The CDR3 extends over 14 amino acids. Germline V gene lookup returns CDR1 PRHDT and CDR2 FYEKMQ (reference sequence). V lost 0 bases and J lost 6, with 9 bases in between. The CDR3 DNA reads TGTGCCAGCAGCTTAGGGGGCGAGGGTCAGCCCCAGCATTTT. Amino acids: CASSLGGEGQPQHF.

The rearrangement joins TRBV4-1 to TRBJ1-5; tentatively, D is TRBD1 (6 bases). CDR1 is MGHRA, CDR2 YSYEKL, per germline. Trimming removed 4 bases from V and 6 bases from J, with 13 bases in between. This CDR3 has 14 amino acids. The CDR3 nucleotides are TGCGCCAGCAGCCTACTAACAGGGACTCAGCCCCAGCATTTT. Its translation: CASSLLTGTQPQHF.

The genes are TRBV27 and TRBJ1-3; TRBD1 matches 7 bases. CDR3 length: 17 amino acids. V lost 6 bases to trimming and J lost 3 bases; unmatched junction nucleotides: 14. Looked up from germline, CDR1 is MNHEY and CDR2 is SMNVEV (reference sequence). CDR3 residues: CASSLGPGTAFGNTIYF. The DNA for the CDR3 is TGTGCCAGCAGCCTAGGGCCGGGGACAGCCTTTGGAAACACCATATATTTT.

The chain is built from TRBV27 and TRBJ2-7; D is unresolved. The CDR3 contains 15 residues. V gave up 2 bases and J gave up 1 base, with 12 bases separating them. Looked up from germline, CDR1 is MNHEY and CDR2 is SMNVEV (reference sequence). The CDR3 region is CASSLVGMSSYEQYF. The CDR3 DNA reads TGTGCCAGCAGTTTAGTGGGGATGAGTTCCTACGAGCAGTACTTC.

The J gene is TRBJ2-7, the V gene TRBV6-1; a possible D gene is TRBD1 (6 bases). CDR1 is MNHNS and CDR2 is SASEGT in the germline V gene. The CDR3 sequence is 14 residues long. Trimming pared 8 bases from V and 2 bases from J, leaving 16 bases between. CDR3 nucleotides: TGTGCCAGCCACCCGCAGGGGTTTGCCTACGAGCAGTACTTC. As protein: CASHPQGFAYEQYF.

In regard to this clone: Germline and junction disagree at one end, which may indicate a read error. The J gene is TRBJ2-3, the V gene TRBV9; the match to TRBD2 covers 8 bases. This CDR3 is 10 amino acids long. Germline-derived CDR1 and CDR2 are SGDLS and YYNGEE. The CDR3 DNA is TGTGCCAGTAGCGGGATTACGCAGTATTTT. Translated: CASSGITQYF.

The CDR3, as DNA: TGTGCCACCAGCAGCGAAAACAGGCCCGTGGATGAGCAGTTCTTC. It is translated as CATSSENRPVDEQFF. The V call is TRBV15, the J call TRBJ2-1, with D perhaps matching TRBD1 (5 bases). Deletions cut 3 bases from V and 8 bases from J, with 17 bases between. Looked up from germline, CDR1 is LNHNV and CDR2 is YYDKDF (reference sequence). The CDR3 is made up of 15 amino acids.